In its sample, the clone carrying this T cell receptor beta chain was seen once. The record originates from a study of blood T cell repertoires in COVID-19. The wider study: The United States, Italy and Spain provided the acute and convalescent COVID-19 samples. The analysed material was cDNA or gDNA that came from T cells, B-cell-depleted T cells, or PBMCs.

V shed 6 bases, J shed 5 bases, and the junction held 9 bases outside the gene matches. The CDR3 sequence is 16 residues long. Germline lookup yields CDR1 WNHNN and CDR2 SYGVQD (reference sequence). Original processing notes: The assay estimated nucleated cells by amplifying reference gene primers. Assay used: immunoSEQ multiplex PCR; TCRdb lists only in-frame clones, some missing. The DNA gave D and trimming, while V, J and clone size come from that table. Of 150,000 to 200,000 clones in the sample, around 87% are singletons; the top ten hold 5.5% to 8.5%. What was sequenced was peripheral blood. The sequence derives from a woman of 80 years or more in a cohort sampled during active or convalescent COVID-19. The chain recombines TRBV10-1 with TRBJ2-3; 12 bases are shared with TRBD2. CDR3 protein: CASSERTSGVLDTQYF. Here the CDR3 DNA reads TGCGCCAGCAGCGAAAGGACTAGCGGGGTACTAGATACGCAGTATTTT.